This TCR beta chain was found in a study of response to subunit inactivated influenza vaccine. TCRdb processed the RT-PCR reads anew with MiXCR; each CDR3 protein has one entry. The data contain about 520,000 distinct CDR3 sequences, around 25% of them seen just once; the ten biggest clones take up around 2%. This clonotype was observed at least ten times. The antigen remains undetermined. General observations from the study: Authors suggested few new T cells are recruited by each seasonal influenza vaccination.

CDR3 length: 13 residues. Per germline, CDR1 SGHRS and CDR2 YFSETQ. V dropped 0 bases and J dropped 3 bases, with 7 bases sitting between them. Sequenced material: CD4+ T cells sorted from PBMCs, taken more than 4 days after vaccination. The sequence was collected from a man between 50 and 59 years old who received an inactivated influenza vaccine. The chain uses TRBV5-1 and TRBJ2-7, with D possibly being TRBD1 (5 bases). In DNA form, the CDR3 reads TGCGCCAGCAGCTTGGCAGGGATCTACGAGCAGTACTTC. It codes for CASSLAGIYEQYF.